The T cell receptor (beta chain) under discussion was sequenced for a study of cytomegalovirus exposure and HLA in healthy donors. The CDR3 sequence is 16 residues long. Per germline, CDR1 MDHEN and CDR2 SYDVKM. The PCR contained 60 Vbeta and 13 Jbeta primers. Generated by immunoSEQ multiplex PCR, the TCRdb table keeps only in-frame clones and is missing some. The data show roughly 200,000 clones, around four fifths seen once. Study results and limitations: In vitro work confirmed that a few CMV-associated chains recognize CMV antigens. Several top significant clusters appeared, in a later analysis, to be linked to common viral pathogens.

About this clone itself: Antigen unknown. One junction end disagrees with the germline gene, perhaps due to a read error.

V and J are TRBV28 and TRBJ2-4; 7 bases are shared with TRBD1. This sequence was found in a man aged 40-50 years in good health and CMV-seropositive. Sample: PBMCs. CDR3 nucleotides: TGTACCAGCAGTCCTCCTGGTTTGGGACAGACAAACATTCAGTACTTC. Translation: CTSSPPGLGQTNIQYF.